This passage covers 18 T cell receptor beta chains from one sample sequenced in a study of blood T cell repertoires in COVID-19 (dated by TCRdb to between 2020 and 2021). The library relied on the immunoSEQ multiplex PCR assay. TCRdb retrieved this table from immuneACCESS and kept in-frame rearrangements only. Not all clones are present; in checked studies, unresolved V genes account for under half, and no reason is known for the remainder. The sample data list around 250,000 clones, and approximately 86% of these were observed just once. Of the sample, roughly 1.7% is held by the ten largest clones. Input material: PBMCs or T cells enriched from blood (not recorded which). These receptors originate from a woman in her fifties or sixties who had recovered from COVID-19.

This chain joins TRBV28 and TRBJ1-1, with D uncertain. The CDR3 spans 13 residues. The germline CDR1 and CDR2 sequences are MDHEN and SYDVKM. V was trimmed by 3 bases and J by 1 base, leaving 6 bases between them. As DNA, the CDR3 is TGTGCCAGCAGTTTGGAGACGAACACTGAAGCTTTCTTT. Amino acids: CASSLETNTEAFF.

This clone was observed once. The V gene is TRBV7-2, the J gene TRBJ1-5; D ambiguous. Germline V gene lookup returns CDR1 SGHTA and CDR2 FQGNSA. The CDR3 consists of 15 residues. Trimming stripped 5 bases from V and 5 bases from J, with 16 bases between. CDR3 sequence (DNA): TGTGCCAGCAGCGATACTACCGGGATTTATCAGCCCCAGCATTTT. This encodes CASSDTTGIYQPQHF.

This chain links TRBV18 with TRBJ2-7; TRBD2 agrees at 8 bases. With 3 bases clipped from V and 5 bases from J, the junction kept 9 bases outside the gene matches. Germline CDR1 KGHSH, CDR2 LQKENI. The CDR3 extends over 15 amino acids. The CDR3 loop reads CASSPRAGATDEQYF. CDR3 nucleotide sequence: TGTGCCAGCTCACCCCGAGCGGGGGCGACGGACGAGCAGTACTTC.

This chain links TRBV2 with TRBJ2-7, with 7 bases matching TRBD2. The CDR3 has 16 amino acids. With V trimmed by 6 bases and J by 0 bases, 11 bases remained unmatched. Germline V gene sequence: CDR1 SNHLY, CDR2 FYNNEI. DNA of the CDR3: TGTGCCAGCAGCGTATCGGGGGGAGGGAACTCCTACGAGCAGTACTTC. Translated, it gives CASSVSGGGNSYEQYF.

The chain uses TRBV9 and TRBJ2-3, with 10 bases fitting TRBD2. There are 16 residues in the CDR3. The germline CDR1 and CDR2 sequences are SGDLS and YYNGEE. The ends lost 2 bases at V and 1 base at J; junction bases unmatched: 4. In DNA, the CDR3 is TGTGCCAGCAGCGTGACCGGGACTAGCGGCACAGATACGCAGTATTTT. This encodes CASSVTGTSGTDTQYF.

The genes are TRBV28 and TRBJ1-4; 9 bases align to TRBD1. The CDR3 runs to 14 residues. With 5 bases clipped from V and 3 bases from J, the junction kept 1 base outside the gene matches. Looked up from germline, CDR1 is MDHEN and CDR2 is SYDVKM. The CDR3 DNA follows: TGTGCCAGCAGTCGACAGGGGGCTAATGAAAAACTGTTTTTT. Protein: CASSRQGANEKLFF. The full variable domain, completed using reference TRBV28 and TRBJ1-4, is DVKVTQSSRYLVKRTGEKVFLECVQDMDHENMFWYRQDPGLGLRLIYFSYDVKMKEKGDIPEGYSVSREKKERFSLILESASTNQTSMYLCASSRQGANEKLFFGSGTQLSVL.

This clone came up once. The chain recombines TRBV5-1 with TRBJ1-1; 9 bases map to TRBD1. This CDR3 comprises 14 residues. V lost 4 bases, J lost 1 base, and 2 bases stayed unmatched. The germline gives CDR1 SGHRS, CDR2 YFSETQ. CDR3 region: CASSEDRGNTEAFF. The CDR3 DNA is TGCGCCAGCAGCGAGGACAGGGGGAACACTGAAGCTTTCTTT.

The rearrangement links TRBV10-2 to TRBJ2-5; 10 bases align to TRBD2. The CDR3 is made up of 17 amino acids. With V trimmed by 6 bases and J by 5 bases, 15 bases remained unmatched. Germline assignment: CDR1 WSHSY and CDR2 SAAADI. Written as DNA, the CDR3 is TGCGCCAGCAGCGGCTTTGGGAAGCGGGAGGGCCGCGAGACCCAGTACTTC. This gives the protein CASSGFGKREGRETQYF.

The sample holds a few counts of this clone. The V call is TRBV2, the J call TRBJ1-2, with D unclear. The CDR3 length is 12 residues. Germline assignment: CDR1 SNHLY and CDR2 FYNNEI. The V and J ends lost 3 bases and 7 bases respectively, with 9 bases between them. CDR3 in DNA: TGTGCCAGCAGTGAGACATTAAGTGGCTACACCTTC. It is translated as CASSETLSGYTF.

V gene TRBV19 combines with J gene TRBJ1-6; no definite D call. Between the trimmed V and J ends, which lost 7 bases and 8 bases, there was a span of 12 bases. The CDR3 length is 13 residues. CDR1 and CDR2 from the germline V gene are LNHDA and SQIVND (reference sequence). The CDR3 bases are TGTGCCAGTACCCCCGGGAGTGATTCACCCCTCCACTTT. It translates to CASTPGSDSPLHF.

V usage is TRBV3-1 (or the pseudogene TRBV3-2) and J usage is TRBJ2-2; 10 positions agree with TRBD2. The J segment lost 3 bases and the V segment lost 0 bases, leaving 4 bases of the junction unmatched. Germline V CDR1 and CDR2: LGHDT, YNNKEL (reference sequence). This CDR3 contains 17 residues. This CDR3 reads CASSQDLSGRDTGELFF. The CDR3 region has the DNA TGTGCCAGCAGCCAAGATTTAAGCGGGAGGGACACCGGGGAGCTGTTTTTT.

The chain joins TRBV5-1 to TRBJ1-1, with unresolved D. CDR3 length equals 13 residues. Germline loops: CDR1 SGHRS, CDR2 YFSETQ. The germline V and J ends were trimmed by 0 bases and 4 bases, with 7 bases remaining between them. CDR3 amino acids: CASSLAIPTEAFF. The CDR3 nucleotides read TGCGCCAGCAGCTTGGCCATCCCCACTGAAGCTTTCTTT.

J is TRBJ2-7 and V is TRBV6-1; maybe TRBD2 (6 bases). Per the germline V gene, CDR1 is MNHNS and CDR2 is SASEGT. This CDR3 is built from 16 residues. Deletions cut 4 bases from V and 2 bases from J, with 18 bases between. The DNA of the CDR3 is TGTGCCAGCAGTGGGTCCTGGCGGGAAGTCGCCTACGAGCAGTACTTC. Translation gives CASSGSWREVAYEQYF.

The chain employs TRBV4-3 and TRBJ1-6, with 7 bases lining up with TRBD1. This CDR3 spans 16 amino acids. The junction had 5 bases not matched to a gene; V was cut back by 0 bases and J by 6 bases. CDR1 is LGHNA and CDR2 is YSLEER in the germline V gene. Written as DNA, the CDR3 is TGCGCCAGCAGCCAAGAGGCGGGACAGCTTAATTCACCCCTCCACTTT. Translated, it gives CASSQEAGQLNSPLHF.

V and J are TRBV19 and TRBJ1-2, with a possible D match to TRBD1 (6 bases). The germline V gene has CDR1 LNHDA and CDR2 SQIVND (reference sequence). This CDR3 spans 11 amino acids. The V end lost 8 bases, the J end lost 4 bases, and 8 bases lay between the germline ends. CDR3 amino acids: CASQGFYGYTF. The CDR3 bases are TGTGCCAGTCAGGGGTTCTATGGCTACACCTTC.

This chain links TRBV9 with TRBJ1-3, with D perhaps TRBD1 (6 bases). V shed 4 bases and J shed 0 bases, with 11 bases lying between them. The CDR3 contains 15 residues. The germline gives CDR1 SGDLS, CDR2 YYNGEE. CDR3: CASSFQGSSGNTIYF. The CDR3 DNA reads TGTGCCAGCAGCTTCCAGGGGAGCTCTGGAAACACCATATATTTT.

The chain couples TRBV5-1 to TRBJ1-1, with 7 bases matching TRBD1. J gave up 0 bases and V 0 bases, and 2 bases lay outside the gene matches. CDR3 length equals 15 residues. Germline CDR1 is SGHRS and CDR2 is YFSETQ. CDR3 DNA sequence: TGCGCCAGCAGCTTGGAGGGACAGATGAACACTGAAGCTTTCTTT. This sequence encodes CASSLEGQMNTEAFF.

The V call is TRBV3-1 (or the pseudogene TRBV3-2), the J call TRBJ1-1, with a weak D call TRBD1 (6 bases). V lost 0 bases and J 3 bases, leaving 14 bases between the germline ends. CDR3 length: 16 residues. Germline values: CDR1 LGHDT, CDR2 YNNKEL (reference sequence). The CDR3 protein is CASSQDLGRGDTEAFF. The CDR3 coding sequence is TGTGCCAGCAGCCAAGATTTGGGCAGGGGAGACACTGAAGCTTTCTTT.